Listed here are 17 T cell receptor beta chains from one sample, sequenced in a study of T cells in women clearing cervical HPV infection. The assay was immunoSEQ multiplex PCR, and TCRdb's table has in-frame clones only and misses some. The specimen's table records 30,000 to 45,000 clones. Input material: blood buffy coat. These receptors all stem from a woman between 18 and 70 years old with a cervical HPV16 infection that either progressed to CIN3+ or cleared (not recorded which).

In regard to this clone: Sequence at one end of the junction differs from germline and may be a read error. The read comes to an end 3 residues before the CDR3 does, leaving the germline J gene to fill in the end. The rearrangement links TRBV7-7 to TRBJ1-1, with a tentative D call TRBD1 (5 bases). The CDR3 loop spans 16 amino acids. Per germline, CDR1 SSHAT and CDR2 FNYEAQ (reference sequence). The covered CDR3 bases are TGTGCTAGCAGCGCGGACGGGACTAGCCGTCGGGAGACC. Protein product: CASSADGTSRRET. The CDR3 in its entirety is CASSADGTSRRETAFF.

As concerns this clone: The read ends 3 residues before the CDR3 terminus; that terminus is restored from the germline J gene. The chain carries TRBV6-1 and TRBJ2-1; a possible D gene is TRBD1 (5 bases). The CDR3 is 15 amino acids. V lost 2 bases to trimming and J lost 7 bases, with 15 bases between them. From germline, CDR1 is MNHNS and CDR2 SASEGT. CDR3 region: CASSEMQGSLNEQFF. CDR3 DNA, as far as it was read: TGTGCCAGCAGTGAAATGCAGGGTAGTTTGAATGAG.

On this clone: The CDR3 end is not reached by the read, which stops 3 residues before it; the germline J gene fills it in. The V and J genes are TRBV20-1 and TRBJ2-1, with 10 positions matching TRBD1. V lost 3 bases and J lost 1; bases outside the gene matches: 6. The CDR3 runs to 16 residues. The V gene's germline CDR1 is DFQATT and CDR2 SNEGSKA (reference sequence). The sequenced part of the CDR3 DNA is TGCAGTGCTAGCGGGACAGGGGTACGATCCTACAATGAG. Encoded protein: CSASGTGVRSYNE. In full, the CDR3 is CSASGTGVRSYNEQFF.

A remark on this clone: The read falls 3 residues short of the CDR3 end, and the missing part is taken from the germline J gene. This chain connects TRBV7-9 to TRBJ1-1; D possibly corresponds to TRBD1 (5 bases). With 3 bases removed from V and 1 base from J, the gap between germline ends came to 9 bases. Germline-derived CDR1 and CDR2 are SEHNR and FQNEAQ (reference sequence). The CDR3 extends over 14 amino acids. CDR3 bases read: TGTGCCAGCAGCTTCAGCCAGGGGAACACTGAA. This encodes CASSFSQGNTE. The whole CDR3 reads CASSFSQGNTEAFF.

Of note for this clone: The CDR3 is cut off 3 residues early in the read; its end comes from the germline J gene. This rearrangement joins TRBV9 to TRBJ2-5; TRBD2 aligns across 9 bases. This CDR3 has 15 residues. The germline gives CDR1 SGDLS, CDR2 YYNGEE. V dropped 0 bases and J dropped 5; count of bases not matched to a gene: 5. The CDR3 bases that were read are TGTGCCAGCAGCGTAGTTAGCGGGGGCGGGGAGACC. This translates into CASSVVSGGGET. The full CDR3 protein reads CASSVVSGGGETQYF.

About this clone: The read gets to within 3 residues of the CDR3 end, and the germline J gene fills in the rest. This chain uses TRBV7-9 with TRBJ2-5, with D tentatively TRBD1 (5 bases). V was pared by 1 base and J by 2 bases, with 8 bases between. Germline CDR1 and CDR2: SEHNR and FQNEAQ (reference sequence). CDR3 length: 14 residues. The CDR3 spells CASSLVRQQETQYF. CDR3 bases read: TGTGCCAGCAGCTTAGTTCGACAGCAAGAGACC.

Comment on this clone: With the read ending 3 residues before the CDR3 end, the germline J gene is used to fill in that end. V usage is TRBV12-3 or TRBV12-4 and J usage is TRBJ1-4; 7 bases line up with TRBD1. CDR3 size: 15 residues. V trimming: 6 bases; J trimming: 4 bases; junction bases outside the gene matches: 8. CDR3 DNA (partial): TGTGCCAGCAGGCGAACGACAGGGTTTAATGAAAAA. It codes for CASRRTTGFNEK. The complete CDR3 protein is CASRRTTGFNEKLFF.

Comments on this clone: Sequencing ends 3 residues short of the CDR3 end; the germline J gene provides the rest. The J gene is TRBJ2-5, the V gene TRBV12-3 or TRBV12-4; 13 bases map to TRBD2. V gave up 5 bases and J gave up 2 bases; unmatched junction bases: 5. The CDR3 has 16 amino acids. CDR3 region: CASSRTSGGAQETQYF. CDR3 DNA, as far as it was read: TGTGCCAGCAGTCGGACTAGCGGGGGAGCACAAGAGACC.

Note on this clone: The CDR3 end falls 3 residues outside the read, so it is completed with the germline J gene. The chain carries TRBV18 and TRBJ2-4; 8 positions agree with TRBD1. The germline V gene encodes CDR1 KGHSH and CDR2 LQKENI. This CDR3 comprises 15 residues. The sequenced CDR3 bases are TGTGCCAGCTCACCACGGACAGGGACTGACTATGGT. Amino acid sequence: CASSPRTGTDYG. The CDR3 in full is CASSPRTGTDYGQYF.

In regard to this clone: From the germline J gene comes the end of the CDR3, since the read stops 3 residues before it. The rearrangement links TRBV20-1 to TRBJ2-4; maybe TRBD1 (5 bases). Per the germline V gene, CDR1 is DFQATT and CDR2 is SNEGSKA (reference sequence). Trimming took off 6 bases at V and 2 bases at J, with 11 bases between the two ends. The CDR3 runs to 13 residues. The CDR3 bases that were read are TGCAGTGCCCTGGACACCACCAAAAACATT. It is translated as CSALDTTKNI. The complete CDR3 reads CSALDTTKNIQYF.

On this clone itself: The read ends 3 residues before the CDR3 terminus; that terminus is restored from the germline J gene. The gene calls are TRBV5-1 and TRBJ1-6, with TRBD1 matching 7 bases. V gave up 2 bases and J gave up 1 base; unmatched junction bases: 3. Germline lookup yields CDR1 SGHRS and CDR2 YFSETQ. The length of the CDR3 is 16 residues. Partial CDR3 DNA: TGCGCCAGCAGCTTTACAGGGGAGTCCTATAATTCACCC. Translated: CASSFTGESYNSP. The CDR3 reads in full as CASSFTGESYNSPLHF. The complete variable domain, with remaining parts taken from reference TRBV5-1 and TRBJ1-6, reads KAGVTQTPRYLIKTRGQQVTLSCSPISGHRSVSWYQQTPGQGLQFLFEYFSETQRNKGNFPGRFSGRQFSNSRSEMNVSTLELGDSALYLCASSFTGESYNSPLHFGNGTRLTVT.

Comments on this clone: The read finishes 3 residues shy of the CDR3 end, and the germline J gene is used to complete it. The V and J genes are TRBV19 and TRBJ1-5, with a tentative D call TRBD1 (6 bases). Germline V gene lookup returns CDR1 LNHDA and CDR2 SQIVND (reference sequence). There are 16 residues in the CDR3. V shed 4 bases and J shed 1 base, with 14 bases lying between them. CDR3 region: CASSTTGQGSNQPQHF. Incomplete CDR3 DNA: TGTGCCAGTAGTACCACAGGCCAGGGGAGCAATCAGCCC. The full variable domain, rest sourced from reference TRBV19 and TRBJ1-5, is DGGITQSPKYLFRKEGQNVTLSCEQNLNHDAMYWYRQDPGQGLRLIYYSQIVNDFQKGDIAEGYSVSREKKESFPLTVTSAQKNPTAFYLCASSTTGQGSNQPQHFGDGTRLSIL.

Turning to this clone: The missing CDR3 end, 3 residues past where the read stops, is filled in from the germline J gene. The V call is TRBV7-8, the J call TRBJ2-5, with D maybe TRBD1 (6 bases). The germline gives CDR1 SGHVS, CDR2 FQNEAQ. The CDR3 is 15 residues long. V was pared by 5 bases and J by 5 bases, with 18 bases between. The covered CDR3 bases are TGTGCCAGCAGCCCTCGACAGGATCTGGGGGAGACC. It yields the protein CASSPRQDLGET. From start to end, the CDR3 is CASSPRQDLGETQYF. Supplemented by reference TRBV7-8 and TRBJ2-5, the full variable domain reads GAGVSQSPRYKVAKRGQDVALRCDPISGHVSLFWYQQALGQGPEFLTYFQNEAQLDKSGLPSDRFFAERPEGSVSTLKIQRTQQEDSAVYLCASSPRQDLGETQYFGPGTRLLVL.

With respect to this clone: The CDR3 goes on 3 residues after the read ends, and that part is filled in from the germline J gene. Other DNA sequences in this sample translate to the same CDR3. The chain couples TRBV7-2 to TRBJ1-3; D may be TRBD1 (5 bases). V lost 4 bases and J lost 3, with 13 bases in between. The germline gives CDR1 SGHTA, CDR2 FQGNSA. This CDR3 spans 15 amino acids. The CDR3 loop is CASSSGSYGGNTIYF. The sequenced CDR3 bases are TGTGCCAGCAGCTCAGGGTCCTACGGTGGAAACACC.

As concerns this clone: Read coverage stops 3 residues before the CDR3 terminus; the germline J gene supplies the remainder. V gene TRBV2 combines with J gene TRBJ2-3; 7 positions agree with TRBD1. Germline V lookup: CDR1 SNHLY, CDR2 FYNNEI. This CDR3 is 16 amino acids long. The sequenced part of the CDR3 DNA is TGTGCCAGCAGCGGCGGACAGGCATACCTCAATCAGCCG. It encodes CASSGGQAYLNQP. The full-length CDR3 reads as CASSGGQAYLNQPQYF.

The DNA read from the CDR3 is TGTGCCAGCAGTTATGGAGGGGGCTGGGAGACC. Its protein is CASSYGGGWET. From start to end, the CDR3 is CASSYGGGWETQYF. This sequence joins TRBV6-2 or TRBV6-3 and TRBJ2-5, with TRBD1 as a possible D gene (7 bases). The CDR3 extends 3 residues past the end of the read, so its final part is completed from the germline J gene. The CDR3 is 14 amino acids. Trimming removed 3 bases from V and 5 bases from J, with 13 bases in between. Germline V gives CDR1 MNHEY, CDR2 SVGEGT.

As for this clone: The CDR3 goes on 3 residues after the read ends, and that part is filled in from the germline J gene. The J gene is TRBJ2-2, the V gene TRBV20-1; TRBD1 agrees at 8 bases. Germline V lookup: CDR1 DFQATT, CDR2 SNEGSKA (reference sequence). This CDR3 is 14 amino acids long. The covered CDR3 bases are TGCAGTGCTGTATATCGACAGGGGTATGAAAAG. Protein sequence: CSAVYRQGYEK. The complete CDR3 sequence is CSAVYRQGYEKLFF.